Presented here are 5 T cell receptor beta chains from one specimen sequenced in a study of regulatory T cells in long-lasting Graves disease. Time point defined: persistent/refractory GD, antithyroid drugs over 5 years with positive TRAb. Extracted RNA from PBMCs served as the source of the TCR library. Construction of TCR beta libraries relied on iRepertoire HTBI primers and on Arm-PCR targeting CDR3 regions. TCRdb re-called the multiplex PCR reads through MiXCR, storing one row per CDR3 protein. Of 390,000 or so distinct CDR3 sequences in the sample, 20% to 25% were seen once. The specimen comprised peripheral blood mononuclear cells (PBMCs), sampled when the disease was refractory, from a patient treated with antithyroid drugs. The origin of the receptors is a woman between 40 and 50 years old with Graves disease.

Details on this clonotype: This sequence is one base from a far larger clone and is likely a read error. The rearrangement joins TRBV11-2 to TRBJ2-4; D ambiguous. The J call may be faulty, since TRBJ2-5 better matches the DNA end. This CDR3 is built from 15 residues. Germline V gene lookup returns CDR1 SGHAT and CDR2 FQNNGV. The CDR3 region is CASSLGVGYAETQYF. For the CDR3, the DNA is TGTGCCAGCAGCTTAGGGGTTGGGTACGCAGAGACCCAGTACTTC.

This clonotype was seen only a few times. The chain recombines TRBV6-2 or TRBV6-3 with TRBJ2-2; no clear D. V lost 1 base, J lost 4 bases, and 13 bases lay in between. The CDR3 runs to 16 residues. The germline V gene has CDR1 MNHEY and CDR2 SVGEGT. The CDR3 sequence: CASSYFGIDTTGELFF. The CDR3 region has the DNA TGTGCCAGCAGTTACTTCGGAATAGATACCACCGGGGAGCTGTTTTTT.

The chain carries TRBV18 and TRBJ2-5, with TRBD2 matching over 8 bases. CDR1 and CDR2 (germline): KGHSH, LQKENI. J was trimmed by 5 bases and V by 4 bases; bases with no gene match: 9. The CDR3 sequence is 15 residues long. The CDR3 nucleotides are TGTGCCAGCTCACTAAGCGGGAGCAGAGACGAGACCCAGTACTTC. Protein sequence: CASSLSGSRDETQYF.

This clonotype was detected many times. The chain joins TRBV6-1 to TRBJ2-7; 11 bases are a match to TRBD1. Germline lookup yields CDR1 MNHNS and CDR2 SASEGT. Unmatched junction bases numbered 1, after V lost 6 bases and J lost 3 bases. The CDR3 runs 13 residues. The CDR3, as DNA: TGTGCCAGCAGGGGGACAGGGGGCTACGAGCAGTACTTC. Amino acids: CASRGTGGYEQYF.

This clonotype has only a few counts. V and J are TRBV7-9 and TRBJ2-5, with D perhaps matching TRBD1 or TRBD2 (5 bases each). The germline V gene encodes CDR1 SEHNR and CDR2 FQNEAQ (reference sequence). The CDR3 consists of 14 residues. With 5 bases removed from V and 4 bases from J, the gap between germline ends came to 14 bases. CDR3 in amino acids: CASSPGTRGETQYF. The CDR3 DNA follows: TGTGCCAGCAGCCCCGGGACCCGGGGAGAGACCCAGTACTTC.